The 30 T cell receptor beta chains below come from one sample, sequenced in a study of blood T cell repertoires in COVID-19. Generated by immunoSEQ multiplex PCR, the TCRdb table keeps only in-frame clones and is missing some. The table records 250,000 to 300,000 clones, 90% of them present only once. The source material was peripheral blood. Receptor source: a woman aged 50 to 60 with COVID-19, enrolled during active disease.

V and J are TRBV10-1 and TRBJ2-3; tentative D call: TRBD1 (6 bases). The CDR3 has 17 residues. The V and J ends lost 5 bases and 0 bases respectively, with 18 bases between them. The germline CDR1 and CDR2 sequences are WNHNN and SYGVQD (reference sequence). In DNA form, the CDR3 reads TGCGCCAGCAGTAATCCTCCGGGACAACTTAGCACAGATACGCAGTATTTT. Its protein is CASSNPPGQLSTDTQYF.

The chain carries TRBV7-2 and TRBJ1-1, with 7 positions matching TRBD1. CDR1 and CDR2 from the germline V gene are SGHTA and FQGNSA. The length of the CDR3 is 15 residues. V shed 4 bases and J 1 base; nucleotides not matched to a gene: 6. The CDR3 DNA follows: TGTGCCAGCAGCTGGCTGACAGGGCGGAACACTGAAGCTTTCTTT. It encodes CASSWLTGRNTEAFF.

The rearrangement links TRBV7-2 to TRBJ1-3, with D maybe TRBD1 (6 bases). Germline assignment: CDR1 SGHTA and CDR2 FQGNSA. The CDR3 length is 15 residues. Trimming stripped 1 base from V and 4 bases from J, with 11 bases between. The DNA of the CDR3 is TGTGCCAGCAGCTTAGTGCAGGGGTTCGGAAACACCATATATTTT. This translates into CASSLVQGFGNTIYF.

CDR3 DNA sequence: TGTGCCAGCAGTTACTCGTCTCCCACTAGCGGGCGCTATTCAGATACGCAGTATTTT. It specifies CASSYSSPTSGRYSDTQYF. The chain uses TRBV6-2 or TRBV6-3 and TRBJ2-3, with 9 nucleotides matching TRBD2. The germline gives CDR1 MNHEY, CDR2 SVGEGT. The CDR3 runs 19 residues. J gave up 4 bases and V 0 bases, and 14 bases lay outside the gene matches.

The J gene is TRBJ1-5, the V gene TRBV9, with D perhaps TRBD1 (5 bases). V gave up 3 bases and J gave up 4 bases, with 8 bases separating them. The CDR3 sequence is 13 residues long. Germline V lookup: CDR1 SGDLS, CDR2 YYNGEE. The CDR3 nucleotides are TGTGCCAGCAGCGGGGACTGGAATCAGCCCCAGCATTTT. Encoded protein: CASSGDWNQPQHF.

The genes are TRBV11-3 and TRBJ2-5; D ambiguous. The germline V and J ends were trimmed by 4 bases and 2 bases, with 8 bases remaining between them. Germline lookup yields CDR1 SGHNT and CDR2 YENEEA. This CDR3 region has 13 residues. CDR3 loop: CASSSRIQETQYF. The DNA of the CDR3 is TGTGCCAGCAGCTCCAGAATACAAGAGACCCAGTACTTC.

The chain recombines TRBV9 with TRBJ2-7; D is unclear. Deletions cut 0 bases from V and 7 bases from J, with 5 bases between. This CDR3 contains 11 residues. In germline, CDR1 is SGDLS, CDR2 YYNGEE. The CDR3 DNA reads as TGTGCCAGCAGCGTAGGGAGAGAGCAGTACTTC. Its translation: CASSVGREQYF.

The chain joins TRBV19 to TRBJ1-2, with 10 nucleotides matching TRBD1. This CDR3 is built from 15 residues. From germline, CDR1 is LNHDA and CDR2 SQIVND (reference sequence). V lost 7 bases, J lost 4 bases, and 9 bases stayed unmatched. CDR3 loop: CASTPRDRGGYGYTF. The CDR3 DNA reads as TGTGCCAGTACCCCGAGGGACAGGGGAGGCTATGGCTACACCTTC.

The chain joins TRBV10-3 to TRBJ2-1, with D perhaps matching TRBD2 (5 bases). This CDR3 comprises 12 residues. Trimming cost V 8 bases and J 9 bases, with 14 bases left between them. Germline V gene data show CDR1 as ENHRY and CDR2 as SYGVKD. The CDR3 DNA reads as TGTGCCATCGGAGGATTAATGGGTGAGCAGTTCTTC. Its translation is CAIGGLMGEQFF.

A word on this clone: Other DNA sequences within the sample encode an identical CDR3. V gene TRBV18 combines with J gene TRBJ1-1; unclear D gene. CDR3 length: 13 residues. Trimming stripped 3 bases from V and 0 bases from J, with 5 bases between. Germline V gene lookup returns CDR1 KGHSH and CDR2 LQKENI. CDR3: CASSPSLNTEAFF. Written as DNA, the CDR3 is TGTGCCAGCTCACCTAGCTTGAACACTGAAGCTTTCTTT.

V gene TRBV10-3 combines with J gene TRBJ1-2, with D possibly matching TRBD1 (5 bases). Trimming took off 3 bases at V and 2 bases at J, with 10 bases between the two ends. The CDR3 covers 14 residues. Per the germline V gene, CDR1 is ENHRY and CDR2 is SYGVKD. CDR3 in DNA: TGTGCCATCAGTGATCCCCACAGGAACTATGGCTACACCTTC. This translates into CAISDPHRNYGYTF.

This clone was counted a single time. CDR3 residues: CASSGGSAGGTGELFF. The CDR3 DNA sequence: TGTGCCAGCAGTGGGGGGTCAGCAGGGGGCACCGGGGAGCTGTTTTTT. The chain links TRBV6-1 to TRBJ2-2; the match to TRBD1 covers 7 bases. V shed 4 bases and J 4 bases; nucleotides not matched to a gene: 9. CDR1 is MNHNS, CDR2 SASEGT, per germline. The length of the CDR3 is 16 residues.

The chain links TRBV3-1 (or the pseudogene TRBV3-2) to TRBJ2-7; D is unresolved. This CDR3 is built from 11 residues. Trimming removed 2 bases at V and 3 bases at J, with 2 bases between. The germline gives CDR1 LGHDT, CDR2 YNNKEL (reference sequence). The CDR3 DNA sequence: TGTGCCAGCAGCCAACACTACGAGCAGTACTTC. Translating it yields CASSQHYEQYF.

V and J are TRBV11-3 and TRBJ2-7, with TRBD2 matching over 7 bases. With 2 bases clipped from V and 3 bases from J, the junction kept 1 base outside the gene matches. The CDR3 is 13 amino acids. Looked up from germline, CDR1 is SGHNT and CDR2 is YENEEA. The CDR3 DNA follows: TGTGCCAGCAGCTTAAGGACTAGCTACGAGCAGTACTTC. Translation gives CASSLRTSYEQYF.

The chain recombines TRBV6-5 with TRBJ2-6, with D maybe TRBD1 (5 bases). Germline CDR1 MNHEY, CDR2 SVGAGI. This CDR3 spans 14 amino acids. The ends were cut back, 6 bases at V and 4 bases at J, with 10 bases in the middle. The CDR3 DNA sequence: TGTGCCAGCAGAAGGGGAACCGGGGCCAACGTCCTGACTTTC. It translates to CASRRGTGANVLTF.

This chain links TRBV9 with TRBJ2-3, with TRBD2 as a possible D gene (6 bases). The V end was cut by 3 bases, the J end by 0 bases, with 8 bases between. Looked up from germline, CDR1 is SGDLS and CDR2 is YYNGEE. The CDR3 sequence is 14 residues long. CDR3 nucleotide sequence: TGTGCCAGCAGCGCTAGCGTTAGCACAGATACGCAGTATTTT. This sequence encodes CASSASVSTDTQYF.

The rearrangement links TRBV25-1 to TRBJ2-1; 9 bases line up with TRBD1. Per the germline V gene, CDR1 is MGHDK and CDR2 is SYGVNS. This CDR3 is 14 amino acids long. The trim removed 4 bases at V and 7 bases at J, leaving 5 bases unmatched. The CDR3 sequence: CASSAGQGANEQFF. CDR3 DNA: TGTGCCAGCAGTGCGGGACAGGGAGCAAATGAGCAGTTCTTC. The full variable domain, in which reference TRBV25-1 and TRBJ2-1 provide the parts outside the CDR3, is EADIYQTPRYLVIGTGKKITLECSQTMGHDKMYWYQQDPGMELHLIHYSYGVNSTEKGDLSSESTVSRIRTEHFPLTLESARPSHTSQYLCASSAGQGANEQFFGPGTRLTVL.

V and J are TRBV29-1 and TRBJ1-4, with D perhaps matching TRBD1 (5 bases). V was shortened by 3 bases and J by 5 bases, with 13 bases between the two germline ends. CDR3 length: 14 residues. Germline V lookup: CDR1 SQVTM, CDR2 ANQGSEA. CDR3 sequence (DNA): TGCAGCGTTGACGAGTCAGGGAGGAATGAAAAACTGTTTTTT. This codes for CSVDESGRNEKLFF.

This clone was seen only once. CDR3 protein: CASSQYRAVNEKLFF. The CDR3 nucleotides read TGTGCCAGCAGCCAGTACAGGGCCGTGAATGAAAAACTGTTTTTT. The chain is built from TRBV14 and TRBJ1-4, with D possibly being TRBD1 (6 bases). V shed 3 bases and J shed 5 bases, with 13 bases lying between them. Per the germline V gene, CDR1 is SGHDN and CDR2 is FVKESK. The CDR3 contains 15 residues.

V usage is TRBV25-1 and J usage is TRBJ2-2; TRBD1 is a possible D gene (5 bases). CDR1 is MGHDK and CDR2 is SYGVNS in the germline V gene. CDR3 size: 14 residues. Trimming removed 10 bases from V and 4 bases from J, with 16 bases in between. The CDR3 nucleotides read TGTGCCACTCTCTCAGGGTCGGGCACCGGGGAGCTGTTTTTT. Translation: CATLSGSGTGELFF.

V gene TRBV10-1 combines with J gene TRBJ2-7; a possible D gene is TRBD2 (5 bases). Germline lookup yields CDR1 WNHNN and CDR2 SYGVQD (reference sequence). This CDR3 region has 15 residues. V lost 5 bases and J 1 base, leaving 15 bases between the germline ends. CDR3 nucleotides: TGCGCCAGCAGTTTGTCGGGAAGTGGGTCCTACGAGCAGTACTTC. Protein product: CASSLSGSGSYEQYF.

The chain links TRBV12-3 or TRBV12-4 to TRBJ1-6; D unresolved. The length of the CDR3 is 13 residues. V lost 5 bases and J lost 6, with 8 bases in between. CDR3 DNA sequence: TGTGCCAGCAGTCTCCCTGTTAATTCACCCCTCCACTTT. Translation gives CASSLPVNSPLHF.

The rearrangement uses TRBV7-9 and TRBJ1-2; no clear D gene. The CDR3 covers 15 residues. Trimming stripped 9 bases from V and 0 bases from J, with 17 bases between. Per the germline V gene, CDR1 is SEHNR and CDR2 is FQNEAQ (reference sequence). As DNA, the CDR3 is TGTGCCAGACTAAACCGCCCGAAAGCTAACTATGGCTACACCTTC. It codes for CARLNRPKANYGYTF.

The rearrangement links TRBV12-3 or TRBV12-4 to TRBJ2-1; D not resolved. V lost 3 bases and J lost 6, with 3 bases in between. This CDR3 spans 11 amino acids. CDR3 bases: TGTGCCAGCAGTTTGGCCAATGAGCAGTTCTTC. As protein: CASSLANEQFF.

This rearrangement joins TRBV9 to TRBJ2-1; D call uncertain. The germline V and J ends were trimmed by 4 bases and 6 bases, with 11 bases remaining between them. CDR1 and CDR2 (germline): SGDLS, YYNGEE. This CDR3 region has 13 residues. The CDR3: CASSLSPGNEQFF. The CDR3 nucleotides are TGTGCCAGCAGCCTAAGCCCGGGCAATGAGCAGTTCTTC.

This rearrangement joins TRBV5-8 to TRBJ2-5; TRBD1 aligns across 9 bases. CDR3 length: 16 amino acids. The junction had 4 bases not matched to a gene; V was cut back by 1 base and J by 0 bases. Looked up from germline, CDR1 is SGHTS and CDR2 is YDEGEE. DNA for the CDR3: TGTGCCAGCAGCTTGTTGACAGGGGGTTACCAAGAGACCCAGTACTTC. Amino acid sequence: CASSLLTGGYQETQYF. The variable domain in full, completed from reference TRBV5-8 and TRBJ2-5, reads EAGVTQSPTHLIKTRGQQATLRCSPISGHTSVYWYQQALGLGLQFLLWYDEGEERNRGNFPPRFSGRQFPNYSSELNVNALELEDSALYLCASSLLTGGYQETQYFGPGTRLLVL.

J is TRBJ2-7 and V is TRBV2, with a tentative D call TRBD1 (6 bases). This CDR3 has 14 residues. The V gene lost 5 bases and the J gene lost 5 bases, with 16 bases spanning the gap. Germline CDR1 SNHLY, CDR2 FYNNEI. The CDR3: CASSSTGFSHEQYF. CDR3 sequence (DNA): TGTGCCAGCAGTTCAACAGGGTTTTCCCACGAGCAGTACTTC.

This chain connects TRBV4-1 to TRBJ2-1; TRBD2 aligns across 14 bases. Germline V gene data show CDR1 as MGHRA and CDR2 as YSYEKL. V was clipped by 3 bases and J by 0 bases; unmatched bases: 13. The CDR3 runs to 21 residues. CDR3: CASSQPLGTSGSRSSYNEQFF. Written as DNA, the CDR3 is TGCGCCAGCAGCCAGCCTTTAGGGACTAGCGGGAGCAGGAGCTCCTACAATGAGCAGTTCTTC.

This rearrangement joins TRBV6-5 to TRBJ2-5, with D possibly matching TRBD2 (7 bases). The CDR3 consists of 14 residues. Between the trimmed V and J ends, which lost 2 bases and 5 bases, there was a span of 12 bases. Germline assignment: CDR1 MNHEY and CDR2 SVGAGI. CDR3 loop: CASSYGGAQETQYF. The CDR3 DNA is TGTGCCAGCAGTTACGGGGGGGCGCAGGAGACCCAGTACTTC.

The chain couples TRBV2 to TRBJ2-3, with D possibly matching TRBD2 (5 bases). Germline V gene sequence: CDR1 SNHLY, CDR2 FYNNEI. The CDR3 is 15 residues long. Trimming shortened V by 6 bases and J by 1 base, and 14 bases separated the two germline ends. CDR3: CASRAGSLGTDTQYF. The CDR3, as DNA: TGTGCCAGCAGGGCGGGCTCTTTAGGCACAGATACGCAGTATTTT.